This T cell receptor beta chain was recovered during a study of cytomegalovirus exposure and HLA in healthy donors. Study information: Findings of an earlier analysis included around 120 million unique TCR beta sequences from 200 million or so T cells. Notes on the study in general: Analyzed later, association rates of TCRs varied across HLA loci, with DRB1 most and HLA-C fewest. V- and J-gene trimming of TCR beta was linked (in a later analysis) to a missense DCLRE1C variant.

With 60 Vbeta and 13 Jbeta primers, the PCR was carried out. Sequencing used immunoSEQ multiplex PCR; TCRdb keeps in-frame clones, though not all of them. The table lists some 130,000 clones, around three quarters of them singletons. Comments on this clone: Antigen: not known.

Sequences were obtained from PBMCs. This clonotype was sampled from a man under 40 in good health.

CDR3 sequence: CAISAGTGDSTDTQYF. The CDR3, as DNA: TGTGCCATCAGTGCGGGGACAGGAGATAGCACAGATACGCAGTATTTT. The V gene is TRBV10-3, the J gene TRBJ2-3; TRBD1 agrees at 8 bases. V was clipped by 4 bases and J by 0 bases; unmatched bases: 6. This CDR3 is 16 amino acids long. Looked up from germline, CDR1 is ENHRY and CDR2 is SYGVKD.